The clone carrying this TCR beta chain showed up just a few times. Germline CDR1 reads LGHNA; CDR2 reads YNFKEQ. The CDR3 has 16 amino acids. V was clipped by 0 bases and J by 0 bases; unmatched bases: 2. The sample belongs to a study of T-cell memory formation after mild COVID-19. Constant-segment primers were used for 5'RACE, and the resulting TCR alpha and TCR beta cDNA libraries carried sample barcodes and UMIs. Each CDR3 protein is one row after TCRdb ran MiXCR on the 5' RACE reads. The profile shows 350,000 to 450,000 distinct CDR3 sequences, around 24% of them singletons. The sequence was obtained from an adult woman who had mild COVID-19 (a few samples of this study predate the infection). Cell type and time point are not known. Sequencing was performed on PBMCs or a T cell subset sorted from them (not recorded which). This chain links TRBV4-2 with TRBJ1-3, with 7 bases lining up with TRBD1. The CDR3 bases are TGTGCCAGCAGCCAAGAGGACAGGAACTCTGGAAACACCATATATTTT. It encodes CASSQEDRNSGNTIYF.